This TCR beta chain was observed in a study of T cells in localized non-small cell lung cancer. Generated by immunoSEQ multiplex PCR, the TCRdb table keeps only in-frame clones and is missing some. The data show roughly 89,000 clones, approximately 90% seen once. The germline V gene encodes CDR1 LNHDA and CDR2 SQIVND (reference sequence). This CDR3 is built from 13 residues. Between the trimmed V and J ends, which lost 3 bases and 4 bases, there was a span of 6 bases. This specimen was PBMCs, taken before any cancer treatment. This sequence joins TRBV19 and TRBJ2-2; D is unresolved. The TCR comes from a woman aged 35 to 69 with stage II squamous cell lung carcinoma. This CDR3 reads CASSIGSTGELFF. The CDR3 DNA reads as TGTGCCAGTAGTATTGGCAGCACCGGGGAGCTGTTTTTT.